The text below deals with one T cell receptor beta chain. Antigen unknown. The data were taken from a study of beta chain features in type 1 diabetes. Findings of the study overall: There was a possibility that cDNA sequencing over-represented cells with high TCR expression. Moderately but significantly shorter TCRB CDR3s were found in Type 1 diabetes patients in all four CD4+ subsets. More deletions and fewer insertions at VDJ junctions were found in patients with type 1 diabetes.

Of the isolated RNA, all was reverse transcribed, and so the sequenced material was expressed TCRB transcripts. The protocol was immunoSEQ multiplex PCR, while the TCRdb copy is restricted to in-frame clones and leaves out a portion. The repertoire consists of a few hundred thousand clones, with roughly 12% occurring once and the leading ten covering approximately 0.011%. Markers CD45RO/CCR7/CD25/CD127/CD95/CD27 served to sort CD4+ naive, central memory, regulatory and stem cell-like memory cells. Purities over 98% were achieved in all sorted populations. The ends lost 5 bases at V and 0 bases at J; junction bases unmatched: 1. The CDR3 covers 14 residues. CDR1 and CDR2 (germline): LGHNA, YSLEER.

The clonotype comes from a woman under 30 with type 1 diabetes. The sequenced sample consisted of naive CD4+ T cells from blood. The chain recombines TRBV4-3 with TRBJ1-3; TRBD1 agrees at 7 bases. The CDR3 loop reads CASSGDSSGNTIYF. In DNA form, the CDR3 reads TGCGCCAGCAGCGGGGACAGCTCTGGAAACACCATATATTTT.